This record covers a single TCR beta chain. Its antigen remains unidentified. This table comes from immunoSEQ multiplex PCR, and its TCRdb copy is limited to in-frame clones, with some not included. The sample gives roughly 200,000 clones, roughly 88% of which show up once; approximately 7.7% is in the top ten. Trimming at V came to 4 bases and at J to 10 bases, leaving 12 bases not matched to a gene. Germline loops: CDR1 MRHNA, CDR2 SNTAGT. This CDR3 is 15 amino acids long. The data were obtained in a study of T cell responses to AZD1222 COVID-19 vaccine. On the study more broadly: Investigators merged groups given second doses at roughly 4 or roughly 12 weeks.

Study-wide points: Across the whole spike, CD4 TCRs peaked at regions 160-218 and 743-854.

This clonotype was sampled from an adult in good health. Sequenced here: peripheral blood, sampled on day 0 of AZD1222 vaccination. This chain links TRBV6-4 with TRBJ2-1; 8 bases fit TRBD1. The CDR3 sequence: CASSALGQAPAEQFF. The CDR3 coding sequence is TGTGCCAGCAGTGCCCTGGGACAGGCCCCTGCCGAGCAGTTCTTC.